These T cell receptor beta chains were read from a single sample in a study of CD8 T cells in Susac syndrome. TCRdb recomputed calls from the immunoSEQ multiplex PCR reads with MiXCR, one row per CDR3 protein. This table has 240,000 or so distinct CDR3 sequences, 90% to 97% appearing once. Material: CD4+ T cells from PBMCs. These receptors were taken from a human donor with Susac syndrome. Each CDR3 is given with its conserved first and last residue. Rows may omit the clone size; those that give it use once, few, many or a size class.

>-|16|TRBV7-3
CASSLGFRRESDEQFF
>once|13|TRBV11-3
CASSLGLSYGYTF
>-|15|TRBV20-1
CSARGRAGFGYEQYF
>-|13|TRBV7-9
CASSRQYTGELFF
>-|13|TRBV29-1
CSVAQGANQPQHF
>-|16|TRBV20-1
CSARDTSQGVQETQYF
>-|12|TRBV5-1
CASTAVGNEQFF
>-|12|TRBV5-1
CASSPDAYEQYF
>-|13|TRBV12-3/TRBV12-4
CASSPAGQTIQYF
>once|14|TRBV19
CASSQTGMNQPQHF
>few|12|TRBV28
CASSFGGGEQFF
>-|14|TRBV27
CASIEQGATGELFF
>-|18|TRBV4-1
CASSQTGGRAFSYNEQFF
>-|14|TRBV29-1
CSVNPHDRADTQYF
>-|13|TRBV20-1
CSAKTSGGETQYF
>-|13|TRBV19
CATSTGQNEKLFF
>-|12|TRBV12-3/TRBV12-4
CASSFRSTEAFF
>-|15|TRBV7-2
CASSRSPVEDYGYTF
>-|12|TRBV29-1
CSGGDYQETQYF
>-|17|TRBV20-1
CSARDRGRGSVNTEAFF
>-|16|TRBV29-1
CSVLYDRSPGANVLTF
>-|12|TRBV29-1
CSVFLGVTEAFF
>-|13|TRBV29-1
CSLQGPGNYGYTF
>-|13|TRBV4-1
CASSLGADQPQHF
>-|11|TRBV6-6
CASVARDEQYF
>-|15|TRBV18
CASSPLPEAKNIQYF
>-|14|TRBV6-5
CASSRQGGNQPQHF
>-|13|TRBV12-3/TRBV12-4
CASSFGRGGEQFF
>-|11|TRBV29-1
CSVGPNYGYTF
>-|14|TRBV18
CASLPSDRQETQYF
>-|13|TRBV28
CASVRDRNQPQHF
>-|15|TRBV9
CASSVRTGERETQYF
>-|17|TRBV7-2
CASSHGTSGGGYNEQFF
>-|16|TRBV5-1
CASSPGASGWGNEQFF
>-|11|TRBV30
CAWSVSGPQHF
>-|16|TRBV4-1
CASSHTGSGRANEQFF
>-|15|TRBV12-3/TRBV12-4
CASSLDRAGVYGYTF
>-|12|TRBV30
CAWSERGWTQYF
>once|14|TRBV6-2/TRBV6-3
CASETGGAYNEQFF
>-|14|TRBV19
CASLSGAAGDTQYF